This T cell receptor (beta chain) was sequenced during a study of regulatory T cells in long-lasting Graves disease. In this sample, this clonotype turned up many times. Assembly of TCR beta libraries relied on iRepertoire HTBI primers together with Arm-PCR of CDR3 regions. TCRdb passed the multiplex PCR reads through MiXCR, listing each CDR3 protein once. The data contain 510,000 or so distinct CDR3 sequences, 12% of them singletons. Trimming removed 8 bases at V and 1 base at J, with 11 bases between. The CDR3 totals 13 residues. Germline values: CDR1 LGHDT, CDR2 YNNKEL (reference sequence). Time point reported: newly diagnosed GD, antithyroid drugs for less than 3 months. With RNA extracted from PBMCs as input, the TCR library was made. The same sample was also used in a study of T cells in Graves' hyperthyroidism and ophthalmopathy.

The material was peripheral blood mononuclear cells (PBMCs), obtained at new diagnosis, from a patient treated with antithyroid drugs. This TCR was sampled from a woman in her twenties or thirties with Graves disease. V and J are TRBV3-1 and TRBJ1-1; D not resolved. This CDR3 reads CASGPRGNTEAFF. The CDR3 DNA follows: TGTGCCAGCGGTCCGCGGGGGAACACTGAAGCTTTCTTT. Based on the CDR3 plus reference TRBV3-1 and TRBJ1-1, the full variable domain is DTAVSQTPKYLVTQMGNDKSIKCEQNLGHDTMYWYKQDSKKFLKIMFSYNNKELIINETVPNRFSPKSPDKAHLNLHINSLELGDSAVYFCASGPRGNTEAFFGQGTRLTVV.